This is a list of T cell receptor beta chains from one sample in a study of cytomegalovirus exposure and HLA in healthy donors. Only in-frame clones appear in the TCRdb table, and some are missing; sequencing was by immunoSEQ multiplex PCR. The data show approximately 97,000 clones, around 81% seen once. The sample taken for sequencing was PBMCs. Every receptor here comes from a man aged 35 to 55 in good health and CMV-seropositive. CDR3s include the opening cysteine and the closing phenylalanine or tryptophan. Each record gives: J gene, D gene, clone size, V gene, CDR3 DNA, CDR3 protein. D genes are given only for firm matches. Only part of the rows carry a size: once, few, many, or a class if the clone is expanded.

TRBJ1-1 TRBD1 NA TRBV5-1 TGCGCCAGCTCCCAGGGGGCCCGGAACACTGAAGCTTTCTTT CASSQGARNTEAFF
TRBJ1-1 NA NA TRBV2 TGTGCCAGCAGTGAGTTCGGGGTGAACACTGAAGCTTTCTTT CASSEFGVNTEAFF
TRBJ1-4 TRBD1 NA TRBV29-1 TGCAGCGTCGATGGACAGGGGGATGAAAAACTGTTTTTT CSVDGQGDEKLFF
TRBJ1-5 TRBD1 NA TRBV7-9 TGTTCCAGCAGCTTCGTCCGGACAGGGGAGGATTGGAGCAATCAGCCCCAGCATTTT CSSSFVRTGEDWSNQPQHF
TRBJ1-1 NA NA TRBV2 TGTGCCAGCAGTGTCGTTGACATGAACACTGAAGCTTTCTTT CASSVVDMNTEAFF
TRBJ1-2 NA NA TRBV2 TGTGCCAGCAGTGTAGACAGGCAATCGGGTGGCTACACCTTC CASSVDRQSGGYTF
TRBJ1-2 TRBD1 NA TRBV27 TGTGCCAGCAGTTTGGGACAGGGGGACTATGGCTACACCTTC CASSLGQGDYGYTF
TRBJ1-1 TRBD1 NA TRBV14 TGTGCCAGCAGCCAGGACAGGGAGACTGAAGCTTTCTTT CASSQDRETEAFF
TRBJ2-3 TRBD1 NA TRBV18 TGTGCCAGCTCACCTGGGACAGTCTCAGATACGCAGTATTTT CASSPGTVSDTQYF
TRBJ2-1 TRBD2 medium-sized TRBV10-1 TGCGCCAGCAGTCTAGCGGGAGCCAATGAGCAGTTCTTC CASSLAGANEQFF
TRBJ1-6 NA NA TRBV30 TGTGCCTGGACCGGTTACGGTAGTTCACCCCTCCACTTT CAWTGYGSSPLHF
TRBJ1-1 NA NA TRBV5-3 TGTGCCAGAAGACCCCCCCGCGACAGCGAACTAAGCCTGAAAGCTTTCTTT CARRPPRDSELSLKAFF
TRBJ1-1 NA NA TRBV10-3 TGTGCCATCAGTGAGTTACAGGGCACCACTGAAGCTTTCTTT CAISELQGTTEAFF
TRBJ2-7 TRBD1 NA TRBV19 TGTGCCAGTAGTAGGGACAGGGTATCTCCCTACGAGCAGTACTTC CASSRDRVSPYEQYF
TRBJ1-5 NA NA TRBV19 TGTGCCAGTAGTGGAGTGGGGAGTAGCAATCAGCCCCAGCATTTT CASSGVGSSNQPQHF
TRBJ1-2 TRBD1 NA TRBV28 TGTGCCAGCAGTTTTTTTTTGGGGACAGGGGTTGTCTACACCTTC CASSFFLGTGVVYTF
TRBJ1-1 NA NA TRBV7-2 TGTGCCAGCAGCTACACCTGGAACACTGAAGCTTTCTTT CASSYTWNTEAFF
TRBJ1-6 NA NA TRBV5-4 TGTGCCAGCAGCCTAAAAAAGGAATCGTGGAGAGGAAGGAATTCACCCCTCCACTTT CASSLKKESWRGRNSPLHF
TRBJ2-7 NA NA TRBV7-2 TGTGCCAGCAGCCCCCTAGGCGGGCAGCTCGAGCAGTACTTC CASSPLGGQLEQYF
TRBJ2-3 TRBD2 NA TRBV5-4 TGTGCCAGCAGCTTGGGGGGGGGAGGTGGGCACACAGATACGCAGTATTTT CASSLGGGGGHTDTQYF
TRBJ2-7 TRBD2 NA TRBV5-1 TGCGCCAGCAGCTGGGGGGGGACGGGGACCTACGAGCAGTACTTC CASSWGGTGTYEQYF
TRBJ1-1 NA NA TRBV7-3 TGTGCCAGCGCGGGGCAGATGAACACTGAAGCTTTCTTT CASAGQMNTEAFF
TRBJ1-5 NA NA TRBV19 TGTGCCAGTAGTATAGGGAGGGAGGGGCGGAACAATCAGCCCCAGCATTTT CASSIGREGRNNQPQHF
TRBJ1-1 TRBD1 once TRBV18 TGTGCCAGCTCACCAACGGGACAGGATGAAGCTTTCTTT CASSPTGQDEAFF
TRBJ1-5 NA NA TRBV21-1 TGTGCCAGCAGCATGGTACAGGGACGGGGCGACGTCCAGCCCCAGCATTTT CASSMVQGRGDVQPQHF
TRBJ2-3 NA NA TRBV6-1 TGTGCCAGCAGTGAAGCCAAGGGGCGAGGTACGCAGTATTTT CASSEAKGRGTQYF
TRBJ2-5 NA NA TRBV29-1 TGCAGCGTTGACAGGGTACGGGAGACCCAGTACTTC CSVDRVRETQYF
TRBJ2-7 NA NA TRBV6-5 TGTGCCAGCAGTTACGAGGTCGGGGGAGACGAGCAGTACTTC CASSYEVGGDEQYF
TRBJ2-6 NA NA TRBV5-1 TGCGCCAGCAGCTTGACCCCCACGGTTTACTCTGGGGCCAACGTCCTGACTTTC CASSLTPTVYSGANVLTF
TRBJ1-3 TRBD1 NA TRBV7-9 TGTTCCAGCAGCCGTTGGACAGGGCGCTCTGGAAACACCATATATTTT CSSSRWTGRSGNTIYF
TRBJ1-2 NA NA TRBV9 TGTGCCAGCAGCGTAGGCGGACACACTGTCTATGGCTACACCTTC CASSVGGHTVYGYTF
TRBJ2-7 NA NA TRBV10-1 TGCGCCAGCAGTGACGCGCGCGAGCAGTACTTC CASSDAREQYF
TRBJ2-1 TRBD1 NA TRBV18 TGTGCCAGCTCACCGGGACAGGGGAATGGGAATGAGCAGTTCTTC CASSPGQGNGNEQFF
TRBJ2-7 TRBD2 NA TRBV5-1 TGCGCCAGCAGCCCGGGACTAGCCGAGGGCGAGCAGTACTTC CASSPGLAEGEQYF
TRBJ2-5 TRBD2 NA TRBV4-1 TGCGCCAGCAGCCCGGGGACTAGCGGCCAAGAGACCCAGTACTTC CASSPGTSGQETQYF
TRBJ2-1 TRBD2 NA TRBV19 TGTGCCAGTCGACTAGCGGGAGGAGAGCAGTTCTTC CASRLAGGEQFF
TRBJ2-4 NA NA TRBV15 TGTGCCACCAGCAGAGATCGCGGGACGTTTCACAGTCAGTACTTC CATSRDRGTFHSQYF
TRBJ2-5 TRBD2 few TRBV7-8 TGTGCCAGCAGCCTTCGGGAGGGTTGGGAGACCCAGTACTTC CASSLREGWETQYF